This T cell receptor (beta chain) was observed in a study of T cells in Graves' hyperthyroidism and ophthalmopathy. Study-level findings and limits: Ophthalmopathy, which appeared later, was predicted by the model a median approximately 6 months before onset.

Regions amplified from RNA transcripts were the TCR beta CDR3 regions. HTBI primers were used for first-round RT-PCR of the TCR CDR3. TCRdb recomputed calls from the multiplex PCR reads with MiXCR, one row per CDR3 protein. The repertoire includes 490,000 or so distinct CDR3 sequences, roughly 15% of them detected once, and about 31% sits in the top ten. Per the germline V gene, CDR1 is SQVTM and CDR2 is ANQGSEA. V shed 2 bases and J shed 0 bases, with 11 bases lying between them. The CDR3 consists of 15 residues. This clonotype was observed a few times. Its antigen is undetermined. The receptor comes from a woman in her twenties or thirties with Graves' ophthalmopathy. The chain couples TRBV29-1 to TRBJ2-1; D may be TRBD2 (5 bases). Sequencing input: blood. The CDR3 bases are TGCAGCGTTGAATGTCGGGGTAGCTCCTACAATGAGCAGTTCTTC. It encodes CSVECRGSSYNEQFF.